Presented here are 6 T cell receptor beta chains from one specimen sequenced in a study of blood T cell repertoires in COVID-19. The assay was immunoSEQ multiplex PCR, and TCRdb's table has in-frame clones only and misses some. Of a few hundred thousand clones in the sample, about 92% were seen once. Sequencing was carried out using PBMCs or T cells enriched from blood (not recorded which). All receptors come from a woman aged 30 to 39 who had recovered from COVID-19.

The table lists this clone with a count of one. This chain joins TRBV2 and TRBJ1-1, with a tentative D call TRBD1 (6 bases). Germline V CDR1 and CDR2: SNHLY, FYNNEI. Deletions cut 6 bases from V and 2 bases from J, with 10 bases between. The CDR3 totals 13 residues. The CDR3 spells CASRKDRNTEAFF. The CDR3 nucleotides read TGTGCCAGCAGGAAGGACAGAAACACTGAAGCTTTCTTT.

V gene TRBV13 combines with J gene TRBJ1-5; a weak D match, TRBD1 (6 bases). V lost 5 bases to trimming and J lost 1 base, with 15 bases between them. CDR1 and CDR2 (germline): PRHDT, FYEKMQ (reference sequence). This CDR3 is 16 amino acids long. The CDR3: CASSNGGRGSNQPQHF. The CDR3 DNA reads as TGTGCCAGCAGCAACGGGGGGCGGGGAAGCAATCAGCCCCAGCATTTT.

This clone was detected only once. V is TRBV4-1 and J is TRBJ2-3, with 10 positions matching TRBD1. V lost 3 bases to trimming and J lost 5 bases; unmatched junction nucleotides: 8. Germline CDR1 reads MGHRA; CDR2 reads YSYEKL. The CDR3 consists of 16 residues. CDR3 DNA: TGCGCCAGCAGCCATCTCGACAGGGGGCGGGGAGATACGCAGTATTTT. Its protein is CASSHLDRGRGDTQYF.

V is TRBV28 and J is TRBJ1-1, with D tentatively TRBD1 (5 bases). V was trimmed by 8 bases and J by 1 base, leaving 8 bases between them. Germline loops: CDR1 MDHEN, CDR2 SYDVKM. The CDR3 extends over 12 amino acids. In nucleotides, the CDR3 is TGTGCCAGCGCCGACAGGAACACTGAAGCTTTCTTT. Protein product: CASADRNTEAFF. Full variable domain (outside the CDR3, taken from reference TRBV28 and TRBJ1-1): DVKVTQSSRYLVKRTGEKVFLECVQDMDHENMFWYRQDPGLGLRLIYFSYDVKMKEKGDIPEGYSVSREKKERFSLILESASTNQTSMYLCASADRNTEAFFGQGTRLTVV.

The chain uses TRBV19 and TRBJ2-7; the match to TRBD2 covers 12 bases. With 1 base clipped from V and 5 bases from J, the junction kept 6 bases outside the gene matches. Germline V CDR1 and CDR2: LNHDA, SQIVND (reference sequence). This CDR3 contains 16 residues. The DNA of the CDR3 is TGTGCCAGTAGTATAGGGCTAGCGGGAGGGAACCACGAGCAGTACTTC. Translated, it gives CASSIGLAGGNHEQYF.

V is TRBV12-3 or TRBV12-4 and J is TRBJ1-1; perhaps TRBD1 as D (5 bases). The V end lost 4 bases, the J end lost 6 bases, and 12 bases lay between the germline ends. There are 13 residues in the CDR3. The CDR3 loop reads CASSSQGGAEAFF. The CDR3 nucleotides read TGTGCCAGCAGTTCTCAGGGAGGGGCTGAAGCTTTCTTT.